This TCR beta chain was identified during a study of shared clonotypes between healthy human individuals. At least ten counts were recorded for this clone. Other DNA sequences in the same sample also yield this CDR3. Trimming took off 6 bases at V and 5 bases at J, with 7 bases between the two ends. Germline lookup yields CDR1 DFQATT and CDR2 SNEGSKA (reference sequence). There are 10 residues in the CDR3. Measured with immunoSEQ multiplex PCR; TCRdb has only the in-frame clones, and not every one. The repertoire holds about 1 million clones, with around 74% as singletons. The TCR was taken from a man younger than 35 in good health. The chain joins TRBV20-1 to TRBJ2-5; D unclear. Sequencing was performed on memory CD4+ T cells sorted from blood. This sample's subset: CD45RA-negative fraction. CDR3 sequence: CSAGRETQYF. The CDR3 DNA reads as TGCAGTGCCGGTCGGGAGACCCAGTACTTC.